What follows are 10 T cell receptor beta chains derived from one specimen sequenced in a study of T cell repertoires in cytomegalovirus infection. TCRdb reprocessed the reads with MiXCR, giving one entry per CDR3 protein. The sample lists approximately 500,000 distinct CDR3 sequences; approximately 11% were seen once. The sequenced sample consisted of PBMCs. These receptors all stem from a human donor in good health (CMV status not recorded). Some clones in this sample may be carry-over from other donors' samples.

This clonotype was counted at least ten times. J is TRBJ2-1 and V is TRBV5-4; D remains unclear. Germline loops: CDR1 SGHNT, CDR2 YYREEE (reference sequence). CDR3 length equals 13 residues. V was shortened by 4 bases and J by 8 bases, with 13 bases between the two germline ends. The CDR3: CASSRWATYEQFF. The CDR3 nucleotides read TGTGCCAGCAGCCGCTGGGCGACGTATGAGCAGTTCTTC.

This clonotype was detected ten times or more. The rearrangement joins TRBV11-2 to TRBJ2-7; 14 positions agree with TRBD2. V was clipped by 5 bases and J by 2 bases; unmatched bases: 5. The CDR3 is 16 amino acids. CDR1 is SGHAT, CDR2 FQNNGV, per germline. The CDR3: CASSTWTSGGTYEQYF. The CDR3, as DNA: TGTGCCAGCAGCACCTGGACTAGCGGGGGGACCTACGAGCAGTACTTC.

This clonotype was observed at least ten times. The chain carries TRBV29-1 and TRBJ2-2; perhaps D is TRBD1 or TRBD2 (5 bases each). V was trimmed by 2 bases and J by 5 bases, leaving 9 bases between them. Germline V gene data show CDR1 as SQVTM and CDR2 as ANQGSEA. This CDR3 spans 13 amino acids. The CDR3 DNA reads TGCAGCGTTGAAATGGGGGAGACCGGGGAGCTGTTTTTT. Residues: CSVEMGETGELFF.

There are many counts of this clonotype. The V call is TRBV5-4, the J call TRBJ1-1, with TRBD1 identical over 7 bases. V shed 1 base, J shed 1 base, and the junction held 4 bases outside the gene matches. The V gene's germline CDR1 is SGHNT and CDR2 YYREEE (reference sequence). The CDR3 is made up of 15 amino acids. CDR3 in amino acids: CASSLQGQPNTEAFF. The CDR3 DNA sequence: TGTGCCAGCAGCTTGCAGGGACAGCCGAACACTGAAGCTTTCTTT. Full variable domain (missing parts from reference TRBV5-4 and TRBJ1-1): ETGVTQSPTHLIKTRGQQVTLRCSSQSGHNTVSWYQQALGQGPQFIFQYYREEENGRGNFPPRFSGLQFPNYSSELNVNALELDDSALYLCASSLQGQPNTEAFFGQGTRLTVV.

This clonotype has a count of ten or more. The chain employs TRBV28 and TRBJ2-6; D unclear. Trimming left V 5 bases short and J 14 bases short, with 13 bases between. Per germline, CDR1 MDHEN and CDR2 SYDVKM. CDR3 length: 12 residues. The CDR3 loop is CASSPGRLILTF. The DNA of the CDR3 is TGTGCCAGCAGTCCCGGACGGTTGATCCTGACTTTC.

This clonotype appeared a few times. J is TRBJ2-1 and V is TRBV6-1, with 14 bases fitting TRBD2. CDR3 length: 15 amino acids. CDR1 and CDR2 (germline): MNHNS, SASEGT. After removal of 6 bases from V and 7 bases from J, the junction contained 5 bases not matched to a gene. This CDR3 is CASSRLAGGGNEQFF. The CDR3 DNA sequence: TGTGCCAGCAGCCGACTAGCGGGAGGGGGGAATGAGCAGTTCTTC.

This clonotype was observed many times. The chain uses TRBV19 and TRBJ1-2, with D perhaps TRBD1 (6 bases). Looked up from germline, CDR1 is LNHDA and CDR2 is SQIVND (reference sequence). This CDR3 contains 15 residues. With 9 bases removed from V and 1 base from J, the gap between germline ends came to 18 bases. CDR3 in DNA: TGTGCCAGCACCCTAGGACAGAACTATAACTATGGCTACACCTTC. This codes for CASTLGQNYNYGYTF.

This clonotype was detected ten times or more. The chain joins TRBV4-1 to TRBJ1-1, with TRBD1 matching over 7 bases. V lost 1 base, J lost 1 base, and 6 bases stayed unmatched. The germline V gene encodes CDR1 MGHRA and CDR2 YSYEKL. This CDR3 is built from 16 residues. Here the CDR3 DNA reads TGCGCCAGCAGCCAAGGGACAGGTGCGGGGAACACTGAAGCTTTCTTT. Translation: CASSQGTGAGNTEAFF.

The V and J genes are TRBV6-6 and TRBJ1-2; a weak D match, TRBD1 (5 bases). V shed 0 bases and J shed 6 bases, with 14 bases lying between them. This CDR3 has 15 amino acids. Germline V gives CDR1 MNHNY, CDR2 SVGAGI (reference sequence). CDR3 amino acids: CASSYSRRRGDGYTF. As DNA, the CDR3 is TGTGCCAGCAGTTACTCCAGGCGGAGGGGAGATGGCTACACCTTC.

Comments on this clonotype: At one end, the junction sequence differs from germline, possibly due to a read error. The rearrangement joins TRBV7-6 to TRBJ2-6; 7 bases match TRBD2. Germline V gives CDR1 SGHVS, CDR2 FNYEAQ. The CDR3 consists of 15 residues. CDR3 DNA: TGTGCTAGCAGCAGCGGGATTTCTGGGGCCAACGTCCTGACTTTC. Translating gives CASSSGISGANVLTF.